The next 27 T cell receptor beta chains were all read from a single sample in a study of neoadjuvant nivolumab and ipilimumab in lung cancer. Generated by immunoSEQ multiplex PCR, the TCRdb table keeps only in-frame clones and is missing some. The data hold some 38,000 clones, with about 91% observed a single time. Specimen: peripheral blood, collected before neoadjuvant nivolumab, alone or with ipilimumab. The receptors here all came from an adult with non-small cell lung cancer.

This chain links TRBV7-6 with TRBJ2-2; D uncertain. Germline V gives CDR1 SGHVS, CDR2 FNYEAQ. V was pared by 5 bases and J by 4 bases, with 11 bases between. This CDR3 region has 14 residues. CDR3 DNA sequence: TGTGCCAGCAGCCCAGACGTAGCCACCGGGGAGCTGTTTTTT. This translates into CASSPDVATGELFF.

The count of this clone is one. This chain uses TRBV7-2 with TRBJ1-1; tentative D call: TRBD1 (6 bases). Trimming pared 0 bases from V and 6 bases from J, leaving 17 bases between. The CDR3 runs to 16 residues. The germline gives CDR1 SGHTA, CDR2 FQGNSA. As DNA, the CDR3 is TGTGCCAGCAGCTTAGCAGTAGTCCCGGGGGGCGCTGAAGCTTTCTTT. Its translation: CASSLAVVPGGAEAFF.

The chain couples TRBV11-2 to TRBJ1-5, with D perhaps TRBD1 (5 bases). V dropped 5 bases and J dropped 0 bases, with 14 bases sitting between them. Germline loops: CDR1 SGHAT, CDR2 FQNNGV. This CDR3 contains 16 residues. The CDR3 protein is CASSGGVRGSNQPQHF. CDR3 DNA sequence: TGTGCCAGCAGCGGGGGGGTCCGGGGTAGCAATCAGCCCCAGCATTTT.

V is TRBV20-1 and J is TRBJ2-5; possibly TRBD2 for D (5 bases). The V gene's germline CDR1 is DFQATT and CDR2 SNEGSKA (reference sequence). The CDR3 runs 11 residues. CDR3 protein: CGRRIQETQYF. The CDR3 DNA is TGCGGCAGGAGGATACAAGAGACCCAGTACTTC.

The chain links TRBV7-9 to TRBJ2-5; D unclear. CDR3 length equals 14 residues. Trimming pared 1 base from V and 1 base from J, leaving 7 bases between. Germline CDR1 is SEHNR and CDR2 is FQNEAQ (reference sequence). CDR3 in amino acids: CASSLVPAQETQYF. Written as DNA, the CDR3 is TGTGCCAGCAGCTTAGTGCCGGCCCAAGAGACCCAGTACTTC.

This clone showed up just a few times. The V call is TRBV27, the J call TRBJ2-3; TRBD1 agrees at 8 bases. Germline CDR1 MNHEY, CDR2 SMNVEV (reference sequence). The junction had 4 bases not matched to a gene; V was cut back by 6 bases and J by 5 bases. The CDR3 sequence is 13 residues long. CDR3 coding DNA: TGTGCCAGCAGGACAGGGGCCGTAGATACGCAGTATTTT. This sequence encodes CASRTGAVDTQYF.

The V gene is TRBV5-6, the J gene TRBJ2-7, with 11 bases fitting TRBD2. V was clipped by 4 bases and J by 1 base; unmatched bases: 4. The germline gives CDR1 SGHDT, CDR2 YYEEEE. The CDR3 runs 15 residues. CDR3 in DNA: TGTGCCAGCAGCCGGACTAGCGGGCCGTCCTACGAGCAGTACTTC. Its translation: CASSRTSGPSYEQYF.

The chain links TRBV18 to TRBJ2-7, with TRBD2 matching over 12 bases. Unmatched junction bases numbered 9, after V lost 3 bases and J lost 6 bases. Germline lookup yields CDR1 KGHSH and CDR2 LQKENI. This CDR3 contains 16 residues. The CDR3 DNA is TGTGCCAGCTCACCCGGGGCTAGCGGGAGGGTTGGCGAGCAGTACTTC. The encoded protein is CASSPGASGRVGEQYF. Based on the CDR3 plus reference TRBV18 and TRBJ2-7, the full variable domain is NAGVMQNPRHLVRRRGQEARLRCSPMKGHSHVYWYRQLPEEGLKFMVYLQKENIIDESGMPKERFSAEFPKEGPSILRIQQVVRGDSAAYFCASSPGASGRVGEQYFGPGTRLTVT.

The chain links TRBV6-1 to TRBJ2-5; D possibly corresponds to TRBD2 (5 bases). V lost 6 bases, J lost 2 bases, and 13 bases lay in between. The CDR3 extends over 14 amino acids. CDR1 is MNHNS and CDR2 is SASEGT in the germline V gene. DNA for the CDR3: TGTGCCAGCAGCCCCCCCGGACTTCAAGAGACCCAGTACTTC. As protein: CASSPPGLQETQYF.

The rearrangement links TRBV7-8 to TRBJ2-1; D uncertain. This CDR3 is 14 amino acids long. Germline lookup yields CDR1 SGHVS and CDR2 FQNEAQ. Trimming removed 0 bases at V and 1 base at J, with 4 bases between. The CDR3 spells CASSLASSYNEQFF. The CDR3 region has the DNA TGTGCCAGCAGCTTAGCGAGTTCCTACAATGAGCAGTTCTTC. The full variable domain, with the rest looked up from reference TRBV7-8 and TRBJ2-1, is GAGVSQSPRYKVAKRGQDVALRCDPISGHVSLFWYQQALGQGPEFLTYFQNEAQLDKSGLPSDRFFAERPEGSVSTLKIQRTQQEDSAVYLCASSLASSYNEQFFGPGTRLTVL.

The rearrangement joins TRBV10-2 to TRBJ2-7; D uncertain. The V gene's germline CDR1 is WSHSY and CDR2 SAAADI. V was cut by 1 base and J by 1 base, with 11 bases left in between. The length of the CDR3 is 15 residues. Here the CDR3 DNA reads TGCGCCAGCAGTGAGTGGAGTACCGCATCCTACGAGCAGTACTTC. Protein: CASSEWSTASYEQYF.

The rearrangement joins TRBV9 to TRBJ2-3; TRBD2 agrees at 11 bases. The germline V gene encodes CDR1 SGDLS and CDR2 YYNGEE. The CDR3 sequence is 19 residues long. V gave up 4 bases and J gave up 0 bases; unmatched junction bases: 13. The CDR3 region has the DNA TGTGCCAGCAGCCTCAGGACTAGCGGGCAAGGGACTAGCACAGATACGCAGTATTTT. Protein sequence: CASSLRTSGQGTSTDTQYF.

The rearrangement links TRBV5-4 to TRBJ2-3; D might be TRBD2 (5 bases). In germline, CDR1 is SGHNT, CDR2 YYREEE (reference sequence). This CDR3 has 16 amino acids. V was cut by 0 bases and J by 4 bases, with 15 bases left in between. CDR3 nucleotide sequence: TGTGCCAGCAGCTTGGATCGTCGTGGGAGTTCAGATACGCAGTATTTT. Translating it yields CASSLDRRGSSDTQYF.

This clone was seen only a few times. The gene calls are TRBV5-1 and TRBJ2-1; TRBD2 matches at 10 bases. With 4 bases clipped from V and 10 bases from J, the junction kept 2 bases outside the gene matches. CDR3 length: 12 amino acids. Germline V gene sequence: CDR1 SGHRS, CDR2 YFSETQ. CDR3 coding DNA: TGCGCCAGCAGCACTAGCGGGGACGAGCAGTTCTTC. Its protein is CASSTSGDEQFF.

The CDR3 here is CASTPSARGSSYEQYF. The DNA of the CDR3 is TGTGCCAGCACTCCATCAGCCCGGGGAAGCTCCTACGAGCAGTACTTC. This chain connects TRBV6-6 to TRBJ2-7; tentative D call: TRBD2 (5 bases). The CDR3 runs 16 residues. The V gene lost 7 bases and the J gene lost 0 bases, with 19 bases spanning the gap. CDR1 and CDR2 (germline): MNHNY, SVGAGI (reference sequence).

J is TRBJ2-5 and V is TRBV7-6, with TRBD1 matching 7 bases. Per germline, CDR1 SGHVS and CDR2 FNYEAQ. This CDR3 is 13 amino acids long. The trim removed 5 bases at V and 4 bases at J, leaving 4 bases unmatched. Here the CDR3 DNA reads TGTGCCAGCAGCCCGGACAGGAGAGAGACCCAGTACTTC. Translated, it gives CASSPDRRETQYF.

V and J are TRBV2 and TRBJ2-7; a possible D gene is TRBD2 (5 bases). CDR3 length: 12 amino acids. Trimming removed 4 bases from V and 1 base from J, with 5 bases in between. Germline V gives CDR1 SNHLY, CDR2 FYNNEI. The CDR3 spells CASSGESYEQYF. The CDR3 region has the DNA TGTGCCAGCAGTGGGGAGTCCTACGAGCAGTACTTC.

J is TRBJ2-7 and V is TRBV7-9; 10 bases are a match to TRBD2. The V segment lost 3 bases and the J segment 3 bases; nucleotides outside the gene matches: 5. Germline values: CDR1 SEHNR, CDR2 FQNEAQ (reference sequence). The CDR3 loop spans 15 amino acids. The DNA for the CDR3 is TGTGCCAGCAGCTTGTCTAGCGGGAGTGTCTACGAGCAGTACTTC. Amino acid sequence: CASSLSSGSVYEQYF.

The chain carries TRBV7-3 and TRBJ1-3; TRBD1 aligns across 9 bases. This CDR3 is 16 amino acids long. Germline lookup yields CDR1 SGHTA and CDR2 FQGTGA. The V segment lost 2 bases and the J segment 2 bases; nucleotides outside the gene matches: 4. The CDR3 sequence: CASSLGTGRPGNTIYF. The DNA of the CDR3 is TGTGCCAGCAGCTTAGGGACAGGGCGCCCTGGAAACACCATATATTTT. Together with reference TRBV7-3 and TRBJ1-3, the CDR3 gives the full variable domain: GAGVSQTPSNKVTEKGKYVELRCDPISGHTALYWYRQSLGQGPEFLIYFQGTGAADDSGLPNDRFFAVRPEGSVSTLKIQRTERGDSAVYLCASSLGTGRPGNTIYFGEGSWLTVV.

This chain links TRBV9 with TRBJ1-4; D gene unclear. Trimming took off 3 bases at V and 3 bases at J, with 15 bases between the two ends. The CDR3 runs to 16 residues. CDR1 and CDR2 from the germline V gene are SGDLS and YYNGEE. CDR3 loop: CASSAWAGSSNEKLFF. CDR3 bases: TGTGCCAGCAGCGCCTGGGCTGGAAGCTCTAATGAAAAACTGTTTTTT.

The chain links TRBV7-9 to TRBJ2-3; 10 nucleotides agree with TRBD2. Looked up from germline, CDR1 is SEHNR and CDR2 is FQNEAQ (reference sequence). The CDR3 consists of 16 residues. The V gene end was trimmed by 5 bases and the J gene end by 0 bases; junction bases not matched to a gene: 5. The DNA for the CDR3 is TGTGCCAGCAGCCCCCAACTAGCGGGAAGCACAGATACGCAGTATTTT. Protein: CASSPQLAGSTDTQYF.

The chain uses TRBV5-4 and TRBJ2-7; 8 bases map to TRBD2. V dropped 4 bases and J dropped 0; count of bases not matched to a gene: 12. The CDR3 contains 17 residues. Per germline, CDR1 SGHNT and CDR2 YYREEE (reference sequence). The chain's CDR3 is CASSPHSGGATSYEQYF. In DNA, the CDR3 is TGTGCCAGCAGCCCCCATTCGGGGGGGGCGACCTCCTACGAGCAGTACTTC.

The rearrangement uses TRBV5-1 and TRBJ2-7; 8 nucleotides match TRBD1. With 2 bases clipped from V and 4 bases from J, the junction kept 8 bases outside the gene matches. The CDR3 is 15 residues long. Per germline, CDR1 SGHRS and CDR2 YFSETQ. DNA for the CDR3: TGCGCCAGCAGCTTCGGGACAGGTTCCTCGTACGAGCAGTACTTC. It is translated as CASSFGTGSSYEQYF. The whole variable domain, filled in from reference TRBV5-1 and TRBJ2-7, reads KAGVTQTPRYLIKTRGQQVTLSCSPISGHRSVSWYQQTPGQGLQFLFEYFSETQRNKGNFPGRFSGRQFSNSRSEMNVSTLELGDSALYLCASSFGTGSSYEQYFGPGTRLTVT.

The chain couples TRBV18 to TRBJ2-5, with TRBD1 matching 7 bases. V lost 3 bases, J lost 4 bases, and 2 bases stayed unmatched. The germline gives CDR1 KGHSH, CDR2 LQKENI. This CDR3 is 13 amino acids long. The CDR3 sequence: CASSPRDRETQYF. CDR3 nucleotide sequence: TGTGCCAGCTCACCCCGGGACAGAGAGACCCAGTACTTC.

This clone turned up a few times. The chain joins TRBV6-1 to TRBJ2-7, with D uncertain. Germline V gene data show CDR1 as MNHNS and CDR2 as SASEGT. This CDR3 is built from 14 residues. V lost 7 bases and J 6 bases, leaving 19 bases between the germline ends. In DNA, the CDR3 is TGTGCCAGCACTGAGACGCCCGCCTTCCTCGAGCAGTACTTC. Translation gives CASTETPAFLEQYF.

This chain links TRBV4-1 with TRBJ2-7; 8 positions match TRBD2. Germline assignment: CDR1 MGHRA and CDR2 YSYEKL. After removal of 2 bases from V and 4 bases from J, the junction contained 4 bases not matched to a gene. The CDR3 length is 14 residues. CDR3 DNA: TGCGCCAGCAGCCAATCTAGCGGGCCATACGAGCAGTACTTC. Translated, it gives CASSQSSGPYEQYF.

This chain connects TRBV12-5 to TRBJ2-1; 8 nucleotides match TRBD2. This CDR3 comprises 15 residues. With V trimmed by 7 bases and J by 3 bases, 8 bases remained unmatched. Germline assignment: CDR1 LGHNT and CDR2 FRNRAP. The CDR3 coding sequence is TGTGCTAGTGCTGGTGTGGCGGGGGGCTACAATGAGCAGTTCTTC. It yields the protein CASAGVAGGYNEQFF.